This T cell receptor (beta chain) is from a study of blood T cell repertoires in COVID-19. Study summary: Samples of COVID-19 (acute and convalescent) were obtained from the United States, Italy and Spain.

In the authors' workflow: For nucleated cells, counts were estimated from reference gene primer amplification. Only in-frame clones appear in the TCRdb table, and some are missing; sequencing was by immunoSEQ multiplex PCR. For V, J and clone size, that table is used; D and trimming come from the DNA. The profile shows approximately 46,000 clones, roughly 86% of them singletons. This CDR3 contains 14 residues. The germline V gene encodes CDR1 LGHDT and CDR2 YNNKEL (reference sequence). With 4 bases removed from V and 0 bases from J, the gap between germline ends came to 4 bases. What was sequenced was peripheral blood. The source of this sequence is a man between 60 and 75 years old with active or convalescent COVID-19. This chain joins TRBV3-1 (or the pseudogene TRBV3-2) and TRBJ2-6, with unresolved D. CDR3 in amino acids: CASSLNSGANVLTF. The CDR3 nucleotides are TGTGCCAGCAGCCTAAACTCTGGGGCCAACGTCCTGACTTTC.